This T cell receptor (beta chain) was retrieved from a study of blood T cell repertoires in COVID-19. Study-wide background: Samples came from the United States, Italy and Spain, spanning acute and convalescent COVID-19. PBMCs, B-cell-depleted T cells, or T cells provided the cDNA or gDNA that made up the material.

Seattle's enrolled individuals joined amid active infection and were then monitored longitudinally. Data came from immunoSEQ multiplex PCR; TCRdb stores just in-frame clones and leaves some out. The sample records roughly 250,000 clones, roughly 88% being singletons. V lost 4 bases, J lost 7 bases, and 7 bases stayed unmatched. The CDR3 contains 16 residues. CDR1 MNHEY and CDR2 SVGAGI come from the germline V gene. Sequencing input: peripheral blood. This chain uses TRBV6-5 with TRBJ2-1; TRBD2 aligns across 13 bases. The sequence derives from a human donor with COVID-19, enrolled during active disease. The donor label of this sample is uncertain. The CDR3 reads CASSSRTSGSGNEQFF. The DNA for the CDR3 is TGTGCCAGCAGTTCCCGGACTAGCGGGAGCGGTAATGAGCAGTTCTTC.